This section outlines one T cell receptor beta chain sequence together with its context. Cohort allocation depended upon clinical history that participants reported. A COVID-19 case was met by exposed participants within 2 weeks before study entry. This entry belongs to a study of blood T cell repertoires in COVID-19. Study at large: PBMCs, B-cell-depleted T cells, or T cells provided the cDNA or gDNA that made up the material.

The CDR3 consists of 14 residues. With 1 base removed from V and 3 bases from J, the gap between germline ends came to 9 bases. Germline V lookup: CDR1 LGHDT, CDR2 YNNKEL (reference sequence). Sequencing used immunoSEQ multiplex PCR; TCRdb keeps in-frame clones, though not all of them. The sample yields about 260,000 clones, approximately 90% seen once. What was sequenced was PBMCs or T cells enriched from blood (not recorded which). V is TRBV3-1 (or the pseudogene TRBV3-2) and J is TRBJ1-2, with D possibly TRBD1 on 6 matching bases. The origin of this receptor is a man between 50 and 59 years old who had been exposed to COVID-19. The CDR3, as DNA: TGTGCCAGCAGCCAAGCAGGGGCCTACTATGGCTACACCTTC. It translates to CASSQAGAYYGYTF.